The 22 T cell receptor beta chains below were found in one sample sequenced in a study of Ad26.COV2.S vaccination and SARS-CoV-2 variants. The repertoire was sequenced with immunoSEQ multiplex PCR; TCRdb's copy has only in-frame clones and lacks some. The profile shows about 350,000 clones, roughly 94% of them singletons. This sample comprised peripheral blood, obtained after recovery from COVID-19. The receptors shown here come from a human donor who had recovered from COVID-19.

The CDR3 is CASSESDSYGYTF. Here the CDR3 DNA reads TGTGCCAGCAGTGAATCGGACAGTTATGGCTACACCTTC. V usage is TRBV25-1 and J usage is TRBJ1-2; D might be TRBD1 (6 bases). The CDR3 runs 13 residues. V dropped 1 base and J dropped 5 bases, with 8 bases sitting between them. CDR1 MGHDK and CDR2 SYGVNS come from the germline V gene.

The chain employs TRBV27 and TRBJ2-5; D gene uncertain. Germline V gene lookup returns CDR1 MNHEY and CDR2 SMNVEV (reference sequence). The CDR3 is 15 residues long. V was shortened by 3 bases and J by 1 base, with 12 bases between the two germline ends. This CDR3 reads CASSFKGRPQETQYF. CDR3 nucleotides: TGTGCCAGCAGTTTCAAGGGCAGGCCCCAAGAGACCCAGTACTTC.

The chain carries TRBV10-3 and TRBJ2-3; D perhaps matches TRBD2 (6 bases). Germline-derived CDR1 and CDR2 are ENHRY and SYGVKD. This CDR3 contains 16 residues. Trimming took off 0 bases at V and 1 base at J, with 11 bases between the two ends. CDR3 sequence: CAISESRGAGTDTQYF. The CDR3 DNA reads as TGTGCCATCAGTGAGTCTCGCGGGGCGGGCACAGATACGCAGTATTTT.

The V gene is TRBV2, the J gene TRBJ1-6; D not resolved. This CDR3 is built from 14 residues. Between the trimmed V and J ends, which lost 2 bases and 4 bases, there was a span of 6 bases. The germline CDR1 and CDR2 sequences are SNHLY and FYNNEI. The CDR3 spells CASSEWSYNSPLHF. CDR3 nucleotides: TGTGCCAGCAGTGAATGGTCGTATAATTCACCCCTCCACTTT.

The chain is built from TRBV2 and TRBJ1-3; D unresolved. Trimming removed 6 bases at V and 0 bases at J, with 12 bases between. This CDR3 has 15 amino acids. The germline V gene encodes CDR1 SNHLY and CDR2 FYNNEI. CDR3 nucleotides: TGTGCCAGCAGCGGCGGGGTACTCTCTGGAAACACCATATATTTT. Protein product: CASSGGVLSGNTIYF.

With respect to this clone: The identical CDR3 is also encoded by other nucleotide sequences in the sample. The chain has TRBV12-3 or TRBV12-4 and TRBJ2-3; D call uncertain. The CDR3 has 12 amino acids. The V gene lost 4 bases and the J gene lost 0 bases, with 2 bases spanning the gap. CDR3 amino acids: CASSSSTDTQYF. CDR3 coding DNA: TGTGCCAGCAGTTCAAGCACAGATACGCAGTATTTT.

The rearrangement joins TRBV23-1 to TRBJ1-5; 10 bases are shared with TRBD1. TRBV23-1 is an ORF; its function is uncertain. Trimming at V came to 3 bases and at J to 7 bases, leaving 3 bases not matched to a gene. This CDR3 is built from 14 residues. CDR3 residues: CASSHWDRGQPQHF. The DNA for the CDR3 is TGCGCCAGCAGTCATTGGGACAGGGGCCAGCCCCAGCATTTT.

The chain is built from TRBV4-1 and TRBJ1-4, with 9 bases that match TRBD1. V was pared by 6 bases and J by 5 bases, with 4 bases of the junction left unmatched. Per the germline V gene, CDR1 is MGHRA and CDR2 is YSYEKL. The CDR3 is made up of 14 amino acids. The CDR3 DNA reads TGCGCCAGCAGGCAGACAGGGGGAAATGAAAAACTGTTTTTT. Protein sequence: CASRQTGGNEKLFF.

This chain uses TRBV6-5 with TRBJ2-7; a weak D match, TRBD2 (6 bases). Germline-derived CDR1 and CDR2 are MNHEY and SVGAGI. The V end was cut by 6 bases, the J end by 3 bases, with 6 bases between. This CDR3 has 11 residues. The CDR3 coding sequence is TGTGCCAGCAGCGGGGGCTACGAGCAGTACTTC. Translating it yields CASSGGYEQYF.

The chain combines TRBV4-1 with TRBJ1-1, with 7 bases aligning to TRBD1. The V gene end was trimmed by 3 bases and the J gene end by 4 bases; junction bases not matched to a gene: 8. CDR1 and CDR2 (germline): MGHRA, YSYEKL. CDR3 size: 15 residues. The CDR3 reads CASSQPTGKGTEAFF. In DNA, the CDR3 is TGCGCCAGCAGCCAGCCGACAGGGAAGGGCACTGAAGCTTTCTTT.

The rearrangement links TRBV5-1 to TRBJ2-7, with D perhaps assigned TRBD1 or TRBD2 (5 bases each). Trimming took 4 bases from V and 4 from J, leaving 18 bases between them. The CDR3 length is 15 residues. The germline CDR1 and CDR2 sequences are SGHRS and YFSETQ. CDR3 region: CASSRTRDASYEQYF. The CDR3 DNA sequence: TGCGCCAGCAGCCGTACCCGGGACGCTTCATACGAGCAGTACTTC.

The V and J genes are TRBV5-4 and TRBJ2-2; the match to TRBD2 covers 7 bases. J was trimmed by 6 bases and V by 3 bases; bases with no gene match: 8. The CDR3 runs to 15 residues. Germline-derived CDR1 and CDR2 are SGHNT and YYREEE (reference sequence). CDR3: CASSSGLLAPGELFF. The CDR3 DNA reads TGTGCCAGCAGCTCGGGACTACTAGCTCCCGGGGAGCTGTTTTTT.

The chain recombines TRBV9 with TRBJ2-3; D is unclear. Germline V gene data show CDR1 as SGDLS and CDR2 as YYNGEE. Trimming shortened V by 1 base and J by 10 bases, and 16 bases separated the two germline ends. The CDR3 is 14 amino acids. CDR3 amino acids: CASSVTDSQMSQYF. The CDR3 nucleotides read TGTGCCAGCAGCGTAACTGATTCACAGATGTCGCAGTATTTT.

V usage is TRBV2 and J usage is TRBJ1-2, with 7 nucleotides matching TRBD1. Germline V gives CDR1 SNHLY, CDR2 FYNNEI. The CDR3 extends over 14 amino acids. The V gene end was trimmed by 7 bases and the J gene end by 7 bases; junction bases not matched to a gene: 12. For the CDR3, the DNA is TGTGCCAGCAAGCAAGCCGGGACAGCAGTTGGCTACACCTTC. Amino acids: CASKQAGTAVGYTF.

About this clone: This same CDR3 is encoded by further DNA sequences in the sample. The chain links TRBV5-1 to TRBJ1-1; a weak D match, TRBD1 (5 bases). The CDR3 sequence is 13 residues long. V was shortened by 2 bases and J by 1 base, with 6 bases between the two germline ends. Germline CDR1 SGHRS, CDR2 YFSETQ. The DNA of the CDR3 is TGCGCCAGCAGCTTCCAGGGGAACACTGAAGCTTTCTTT. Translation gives CASSFQGNTEAFF. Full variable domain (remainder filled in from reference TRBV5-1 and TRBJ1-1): KAGVTQTPRYLIKTRGQQVTLSCSPISGHRSVSWYQQTPGQGLQFLFEYFSETQRNKGNFPGRFSGRQFSNSRSEMNVSTLELGDSALYLCASSFQGNTEAFFGQGTRLTVV.

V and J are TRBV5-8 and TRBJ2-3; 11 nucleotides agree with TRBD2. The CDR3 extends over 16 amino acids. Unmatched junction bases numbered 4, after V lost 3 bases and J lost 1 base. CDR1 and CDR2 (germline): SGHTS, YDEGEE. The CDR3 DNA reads TGTGCCAGCAGCTCAGGACTAGCGGGCGGCACAGATACGCAGTATTTT. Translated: CASSSGLAGGTDTQYF.

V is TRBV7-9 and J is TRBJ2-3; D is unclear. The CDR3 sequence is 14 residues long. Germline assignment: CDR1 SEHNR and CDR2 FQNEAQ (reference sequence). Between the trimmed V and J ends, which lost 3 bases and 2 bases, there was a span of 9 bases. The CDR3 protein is CASSFGKNTDTQYF. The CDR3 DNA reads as TGTGCCAGCAGCTTCGGCAAGAACACAGATACGCAGTATTTT. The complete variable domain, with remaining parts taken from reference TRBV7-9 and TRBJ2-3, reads DTGVSQNPRHKITKRGQNVTFRCDPISEHNRLYWYRQTLGQGPEFLTYFQNEAQLEKSRLLSDRFSAERPKGSFSTLEIQRTEQGDSAMYLCASSFGKNTDTQYFGPGTRLTVL.

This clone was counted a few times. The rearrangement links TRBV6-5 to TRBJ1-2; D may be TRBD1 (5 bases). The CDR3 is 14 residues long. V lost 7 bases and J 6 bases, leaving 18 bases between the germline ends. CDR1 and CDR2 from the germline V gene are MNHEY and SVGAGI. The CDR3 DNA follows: TGTGCCAGCAAACTGGGCAGGGAAAGACATGGCTACACCTTC. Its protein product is CASKLGRERHGYTF.

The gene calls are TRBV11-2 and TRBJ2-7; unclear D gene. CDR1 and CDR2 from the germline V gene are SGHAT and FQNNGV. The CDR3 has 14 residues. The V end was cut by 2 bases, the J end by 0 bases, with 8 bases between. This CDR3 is CASSLSLSSYEQYF. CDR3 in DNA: TGTGCCAGCAGCTTATCATTAAGCTCCTACGAGCAGTACTTC.

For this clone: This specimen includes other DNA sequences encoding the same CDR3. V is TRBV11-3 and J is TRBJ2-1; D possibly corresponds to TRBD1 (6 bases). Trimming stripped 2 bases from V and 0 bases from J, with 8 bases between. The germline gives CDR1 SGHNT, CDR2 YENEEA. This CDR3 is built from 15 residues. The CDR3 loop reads CASSLRGSSYNEQFF. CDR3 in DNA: TGTGCCAGCAGCTTAAGGGGGAGCTCCTACAATGAGCAGTTCTTC. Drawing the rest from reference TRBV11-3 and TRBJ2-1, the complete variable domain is EAGVVQSPRYKIIEKKQPVAFWCNPISGHNTLYWYLQNLGQGPELLIRYENEEAVDDSQLPKDRFSAERLKGVDSTLKIQPAELGDSAVYLCASSLRGSSYNEQFFGPGTRLTVL.

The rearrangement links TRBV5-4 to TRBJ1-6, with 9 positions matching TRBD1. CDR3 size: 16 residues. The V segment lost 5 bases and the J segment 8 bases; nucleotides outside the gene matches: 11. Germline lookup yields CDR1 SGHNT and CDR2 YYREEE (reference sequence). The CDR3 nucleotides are TGTGCCAGCAGACCGGGACAGGGTATTTTAGATTCACCCCTCCACTTT. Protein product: CASRPGQGILDSPLHF.

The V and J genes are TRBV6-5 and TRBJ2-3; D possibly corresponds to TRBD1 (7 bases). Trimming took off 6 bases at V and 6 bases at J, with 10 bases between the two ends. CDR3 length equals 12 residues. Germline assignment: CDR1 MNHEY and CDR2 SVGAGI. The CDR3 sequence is CASRAGGDTQYF. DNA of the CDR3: TGTGCCAGCAGGGCAGGGGGGGATACGCAGTATTTT.